The sequence of this T cell receptor beta chain was determined in a study of CD8 T cells in ankylosing spondylitis (dated by TCRdb to about 2017). Some background on the complete study: To find TCR variants linked to disease, the study profiled T cell receptor beta repertoires in ankylosing spondylitis patients and healthy donors. Peripheral blood was sampled, and synovial fluid was also collected from ankylosing spondylitis patients. The full study cohort was made up of 20 to 25 ankylosing spondylitis patients and 108 healthy donors.

Broad study findings and their caveats: A TCR beta motif of several highly homologous amino acid variants appeared characteristic of blood from ankylosing spondylitis patients. Some TCR beta motif variants had previously been reported in synovial fluid and blood of reactive arthritis patients, which suggested common disease-initiation mechanisms. Significant enrichment of the disease-linked clones was reported in matched synovial fluid samples from ankylosing spondylitis patients. In peripheral blood, the disease-linked clones were found at relatively low frequencies and had a CD8+ phenotype.

This clonotype was counted at least ten times. Its antigen is unknown. Base qualities were left out, and no much larger clone turns up one base away. Sequencing was carried out with an Illumina HiSeq 2500. Quantitative 5'-RACE with molecular barcodes was the method used to prepare the TCR beta libraries. In the original analysis: A new computational method, built on a probabilistic model of VDJ rearrangement, was used to identify disease-linked TCR variants. The raw public reads went through TCRdb reprocessing: fastp at Q25, MiXCR clone calling, in-frame beta chains kept. Records with the same CDR3 protein are collapsed into one entry carrying the most frequent genes and DNA. It is TCRdb's table, rather than the study itself, that gives the V and J calls and clone size. The sample table shows 240,000 or so distinct CDR3 sequences, and around 7.8% are seen once. About 6.8% of the sample belongs to the ten largest clones.

V sheds 8 bases and J sheds 3 bases, leaving 20 bases between their ends. The germline V gene provides CDR1 SGHTA and CDR2 FQGNSA. The CDR3 starts with the cysteine, ends with the phenylalanine, and has 15 residues. Only CDR3 DNA is held: 45 bases, read in frame from base 1. The sequence links TRBV7-2 to TRBJ2-7, and TRBD2 may be the D gene, going by 5 matching bases. The receptor comes from a male donor with ankylosing spondylitis or in good health (not recorded which). The sample comprised blood, either unsorted or a sorted T cell fraction (not recorded which). The bases are TGTGCCAGCGGACGGAGCGGATCCCAGTTCTACGAGCAGTACTTC. It is translated as CASGRSGSQFYEQYF. Reference TRBV7-2 and TRBJ2-7 proteins supply the regions before and after the CDR3; the full variable domain is: GAGVSQSPSNKVTEKGKDVELRCDPISGHTALYWYRQSLGQGLEFLIYFQGNSAPDKSGLPSDRFSAERTGGSVSTLTIQRTQQEDSAVYLCASGRSGSQFYEQYFGPGTRLTVT.